This TCR beta chain stems from a study of graft-versus-host responses after intestinal transplantation. Study-level information: Isolated intestinal, liver-intestinal, or multivisceral transplants were what recipients had. Recipients uniformly received anti-thymocyte globulin induction, followed by tacrolimus and steroids for two to four years.

Some clones are missing from TCRdb's copy, which holds only in-frame ones; the method was immunoSEQ multiplex PCR. Of about 21,000 clones in the sample, 55% to 70% are singletons; the top ten hold over 0.9%. There are a few counts of this clone. The study, taken as a whole, reports: High graft-versus-host to host-versus-graft clonal ratios were seen in allografts of patients with graft-donor T cell macrochimerism.

Deletions cut 2 bases from V and 5 bases from J, with 6 bases between. The germline V gene encodes CDR1 SGHRS and CDR2 YFSETQ. CDR3 size: 12 residues. Plated together were approximately 200,000 CFSE-labeled responder cells and approximately 200,000 irradiated, violet-dye-labeled stimulator cells. The receptor comes from a human patient who received an intestinal transplant. The V gene is TRBV5-1, the J gene TRBJ2-3; D gene unclear. This specimen consisted of alloreactive CD4+ T cells from a mixed lymphocyte reaction culture, obtained before intestinal transplant. Subset in this sample: CFSE-low proliferating T cells sorted from roughly six-day pre-transplant mixed lymphocyte reaction (GvH or HvG direction). Written as DNA, the CDR3 is TGCGCCAGCAGCTTCGCGGTAGATACGCAGTATTTT. Protein product: CASSFAVDTQYF.